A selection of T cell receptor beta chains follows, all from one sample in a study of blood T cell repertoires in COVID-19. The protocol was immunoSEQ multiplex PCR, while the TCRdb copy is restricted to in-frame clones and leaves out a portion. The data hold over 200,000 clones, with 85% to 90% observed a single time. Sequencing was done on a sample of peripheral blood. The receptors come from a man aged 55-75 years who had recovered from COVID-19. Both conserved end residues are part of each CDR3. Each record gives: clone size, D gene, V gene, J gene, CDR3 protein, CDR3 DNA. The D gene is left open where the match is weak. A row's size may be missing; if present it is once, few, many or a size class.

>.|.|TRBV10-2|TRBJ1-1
CASNLSGDTEAFF
TGCGCCAGTAACCTTAGCGGGGATACTGAAGCTTTCTTT
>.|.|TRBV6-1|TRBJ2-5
CASSEEEGSIQETQYF
TGTGCCAGCAGTGAAGAGGAGGGATCCATCCAAGAGACCCAGTACTTC
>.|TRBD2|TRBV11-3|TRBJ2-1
CASSSPGAGGYNEQFF
TGTGCCAGCAGCTCCCCGGGAGCGGGGGGGTACAATGAGCAGTTCTTC
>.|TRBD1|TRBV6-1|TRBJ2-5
CASSESRGPETQYF
TGTGCCAGCAGTGAAAGTAGGGGGCCGGAGACCCAGTACTTC
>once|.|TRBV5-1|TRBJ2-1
CASSLGENEQFF
TGCGCCAGCAGCTTGGGAGAGAATGAGCAGTTCTTC
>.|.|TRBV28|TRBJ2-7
CASSLQVVEQYF
TGTGCCAGCAGTTTGCAGGTTGTCGAGCAGTACTTC
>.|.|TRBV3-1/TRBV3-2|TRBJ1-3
CASSPTFPPGNTIYF
TGTGCCAGCTCCCCTACCTTTCCCCCTGGAAACACCATATATTTT
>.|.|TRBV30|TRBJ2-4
CAWGMENIQYF
TGTGCCTGGGGGATGGAGAACATTCAGTACTTC
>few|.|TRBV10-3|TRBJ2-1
CAISESTGLAKYNEQFF
TGTGCCATCAGTGAGTCGACGGGGCTAGCGAAGTACAATGAGCAGTTCTTC
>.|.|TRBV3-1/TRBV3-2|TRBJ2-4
CASSQDPGSSKNIQYF
TGTGCCAGCAGCCAAGATCCGGGGTCCTCCAAAAACATTCAGTACTTC
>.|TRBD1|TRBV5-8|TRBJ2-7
CASSAWDRGNEQYF
TGTGCCAGCAGCGCGTGGGACAGGGGGAACGAGCAGTACTTC
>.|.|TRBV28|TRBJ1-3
CATSGTTGNTIYF
TGTGCCACCTCAGGGACTACTGGAAACACCATATATTTT
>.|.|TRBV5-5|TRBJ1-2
CASSLVQTGGYTF
TGTGCCAGCAGCTTGGTACAGACGGGGGGCTACACCTTC
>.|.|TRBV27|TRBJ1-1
CASSPAGQEVAFF
TGTGCCAGCAGTCCGGCAGGTCAGGAGGTAGCTTTCTTT
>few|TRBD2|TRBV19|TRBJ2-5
CASSMAGGVQETQYF
TGTGCCAGTAGTATGGCGGGGGGAGTACAAGAGACCCAGTACTTC
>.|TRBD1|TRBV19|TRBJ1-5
CASSTDRARSNQPQHF
TGTGCCAGTAGTACCGACAGGGCACGAAGCAATCAGCCCCAGCATTTT
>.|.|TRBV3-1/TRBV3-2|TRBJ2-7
CASSQDAYEQYF
TGTGCCAGCAGCCAAGACGCCTACGAGCAGTACTTC
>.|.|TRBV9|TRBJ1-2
CASSVASWGVYGYTF
TGTGCCAGCAGCGTAGCTTCTTGGGGAGTGTATGGCTACACCTTC
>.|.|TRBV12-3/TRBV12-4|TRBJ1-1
CASSGQIEAFF
TGTGCCAGCAGCGGACAGATTGAAGCTTTCTTT
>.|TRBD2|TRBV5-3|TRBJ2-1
CPYRFSGRYSSYNEQFF
TGTCCGTACCGGTTTAGCGGGAGATATTCCTCCTACAATGAGCAGTTCTTC
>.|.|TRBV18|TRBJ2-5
CASSPTIEETQYF
TGTGCCAGCTCACCGACAATAGAAGAGACCCAGTACTTC
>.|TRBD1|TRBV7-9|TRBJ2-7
CASSRAAGQGTSEQYF
TGTGCCAGCAGCAGGGCCGCCGGACAGGGAACCTCCGAGCAGTACTTC
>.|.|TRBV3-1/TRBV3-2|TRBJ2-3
CASSLRQRTDTQYF
TGTGCCAGCAGCCTTAGACAGCGCACAGATACGCAGTATTTT